This TCR beta chain came from a study of shared clonotypes between healthy human individuals. For the study at large: Every donor yielded three CD4 naive, three CD4 memory, two CD8 naive and one CD8 memory plate.

Sequencing was performed with immunoSEQ multiplex PCR; in TCRdb, only in-frame clones are kept and a portion is missing. The table has some 2.1 million clones, 90% to 95% seen once. Regarding the study as a whole: Larger estimated richness was generally seen in naive subsets than in memory subsets.

Germline CDR1 and CDR2: SGHDT and YYEEEE. V shed 4 bases and J 5 bases; nucleotides not matched to a gene: 5. The CDR3 contains 14 residues. Note on this clone: What it recognizes is unknown.

This clonotype was obtained from a man between 18 and 35 years old in good health. The chain recombines TRBV5-6 with TRBJ1-2; 10 bases agree with TRBD1. The sequenced sample consisted of naive CD4+ T cells sorted from blood. Subset in this sample: CD45RA+ positively selected. The CDR3 sequence: CASSLDRGGYGYTF. CDR3 sequence (DNA): TGTGCCAGCAGCCTGGACAGGGGGGGATATGGCTACACCTTC.